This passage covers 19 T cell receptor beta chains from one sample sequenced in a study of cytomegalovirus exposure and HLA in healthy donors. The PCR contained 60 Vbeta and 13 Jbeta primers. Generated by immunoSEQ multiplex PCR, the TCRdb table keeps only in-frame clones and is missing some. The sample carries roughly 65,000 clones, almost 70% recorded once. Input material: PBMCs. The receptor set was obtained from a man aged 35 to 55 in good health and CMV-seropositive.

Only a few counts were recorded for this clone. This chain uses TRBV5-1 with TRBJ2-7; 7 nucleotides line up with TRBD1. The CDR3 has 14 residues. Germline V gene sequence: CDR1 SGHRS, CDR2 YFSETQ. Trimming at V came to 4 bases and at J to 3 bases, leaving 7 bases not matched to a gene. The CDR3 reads CASSKGQESYEQYF. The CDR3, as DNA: TGCGCCAGCAGCAAAGGACAGGAGAGCTACGAGCAGTACTTC.

This CDR3 is CASSVQDRVGEKLFF. The CDR3 region has the DNA TGTGCCAGCAGCGTACAGGACAGGGTTGGTGAAAAACTGTTTTTT. The chain joins TRBV5-6 to TRBJ1-4; TRBD1 agrees at 8 bases. There are 15 residues in the CDR3. The germline V gene has CDR1 SGHDT and CDR2 YYEEEE. J gave up 7 bases and V 4 bases, and 9 bases lay outside the gene matches.

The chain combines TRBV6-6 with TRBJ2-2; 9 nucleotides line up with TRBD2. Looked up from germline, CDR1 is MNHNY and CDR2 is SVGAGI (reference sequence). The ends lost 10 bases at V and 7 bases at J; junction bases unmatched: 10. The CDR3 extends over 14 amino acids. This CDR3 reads CATSRGGANGELFF. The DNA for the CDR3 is TGTGCCACCTCCCGCGGGGGGGCCAACGGGGAGCTGTTTTTT.

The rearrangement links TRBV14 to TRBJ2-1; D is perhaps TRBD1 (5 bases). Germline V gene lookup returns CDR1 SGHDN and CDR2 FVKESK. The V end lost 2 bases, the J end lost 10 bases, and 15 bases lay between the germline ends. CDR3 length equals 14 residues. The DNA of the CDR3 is TGTGCCAGCAGCCAAACAGGATTGGACGGAGAGCAGTTCTTC. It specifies CASSQTGLDGEQFF. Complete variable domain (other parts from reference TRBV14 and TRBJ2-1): EAGVTQFPSHSVIEKGQTVTLRCDPISGHDNLYWYRRVMGKEIKFLLHFVKESKQDESGMPNNRFLAERTGGTYSTLKVQPAELEDSGVYFCASSQTGLDGEQFFGPGTRLTVL.

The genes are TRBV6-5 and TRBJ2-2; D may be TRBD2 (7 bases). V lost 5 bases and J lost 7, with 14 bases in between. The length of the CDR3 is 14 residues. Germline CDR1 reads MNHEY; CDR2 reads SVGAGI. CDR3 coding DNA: TGTGCCAGCAGTCTACGGGGGGCGGTCGGGGAGCTGTTTTTT. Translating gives CASSLRGAVGELFF.

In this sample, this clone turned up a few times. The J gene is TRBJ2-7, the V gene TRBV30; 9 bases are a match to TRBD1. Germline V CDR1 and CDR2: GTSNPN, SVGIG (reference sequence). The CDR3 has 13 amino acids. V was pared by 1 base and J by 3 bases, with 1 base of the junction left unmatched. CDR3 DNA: TGTGCCTGGAGTGGGGACAGGGACTACGAGCAGTACTTC. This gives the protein CAWSGDRDYEQYF.

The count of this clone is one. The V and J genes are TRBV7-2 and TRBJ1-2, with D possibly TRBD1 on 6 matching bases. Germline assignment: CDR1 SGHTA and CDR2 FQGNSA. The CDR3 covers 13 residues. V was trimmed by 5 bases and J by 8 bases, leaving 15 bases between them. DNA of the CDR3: TGTGCCAGCAGCCCGGGACAAGGATTCGGCTACACCTTC. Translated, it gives CASSPGQGFGYTF.

For the CDR3, the DNA is TGTGCCTGGAGTACCACAGGGATCAATCAGCCCCAGCATTTT. As protein: CAWSTTGINQPQHF. The V and J genes are TRBV30 and TRBJ1-5; D is possibly TRBD1 (6 bases). The V and J ends lost 2 bases and 3 bases respectively, with 11 bases between them. The germline gives CDR1 GTSNPN, CDR2 SVGIG (reference sequence). The CDR3 covers 14 residues.

CDR3 loop: CASTKRQGSPYNEQFF. CDR3 DNA sequence: TGTGCCAGCACTAAGAGACAGGGGTCGCCATACAATGAGCAGTTCTTC. The chain carries TRBV6-4 and TRBJ2-1, with 8 positions matching TRBD1. The germline gives CDR1 MRHNA, CDR2 SNTAGT. The V gene end was trimmed by 7 bases and the J gene end by 4 bases; junction bases not matched to a gene: 12. The CDR3 is 16 residues long.

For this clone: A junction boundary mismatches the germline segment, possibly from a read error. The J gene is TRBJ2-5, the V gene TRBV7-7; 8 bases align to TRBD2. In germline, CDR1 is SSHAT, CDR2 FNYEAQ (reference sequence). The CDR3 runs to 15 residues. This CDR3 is CASSLAGTSEATQYF. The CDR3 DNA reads TGTGCTAGCAGCTTAGCTGGGACTAGTGAGGCGACCCAGTACTTC.

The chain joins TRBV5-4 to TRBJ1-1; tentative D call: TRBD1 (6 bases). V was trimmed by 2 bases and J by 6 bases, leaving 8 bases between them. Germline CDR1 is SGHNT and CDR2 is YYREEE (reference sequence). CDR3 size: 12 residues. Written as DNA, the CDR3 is TGTGCCAGCAGCTTCAGGGGCCCTGAAGCTTTCTTT. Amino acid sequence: CASSFRGPEAFF.

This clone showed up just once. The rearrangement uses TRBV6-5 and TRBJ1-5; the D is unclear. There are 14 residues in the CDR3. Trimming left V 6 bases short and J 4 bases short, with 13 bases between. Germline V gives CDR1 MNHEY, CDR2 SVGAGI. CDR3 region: CASSSFPLNQPQHF. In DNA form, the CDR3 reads TGTGCCAGCAGCTCCTTCCCCCTTAATCAGCCCCAGCATTTT.

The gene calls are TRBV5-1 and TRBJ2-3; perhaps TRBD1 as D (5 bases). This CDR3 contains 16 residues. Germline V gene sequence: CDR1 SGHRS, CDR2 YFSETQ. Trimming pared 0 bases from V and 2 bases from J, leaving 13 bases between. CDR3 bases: TGCGCCAGCAGCTTGGAGGTGGGGCGCCCCACAGATACGCAGTATTTT. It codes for CASSLEVGRPTDTQYF.

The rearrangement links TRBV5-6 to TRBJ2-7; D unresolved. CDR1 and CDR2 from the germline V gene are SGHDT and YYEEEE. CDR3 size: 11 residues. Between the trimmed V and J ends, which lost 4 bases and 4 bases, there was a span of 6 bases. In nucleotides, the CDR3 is TGTGCCAGCAGCCTGTTTTACGAGCAGTACTTC. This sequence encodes CASSLFYEQYF.

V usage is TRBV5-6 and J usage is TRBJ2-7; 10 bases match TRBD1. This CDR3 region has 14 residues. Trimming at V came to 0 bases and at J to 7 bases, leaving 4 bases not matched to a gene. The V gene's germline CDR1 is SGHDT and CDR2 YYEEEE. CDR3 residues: CASSLGQGAWEQYF. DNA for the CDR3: TGTGCCAGCAGCTTGGGACAGGGGGCGTGGGAGCAGTACTTC.

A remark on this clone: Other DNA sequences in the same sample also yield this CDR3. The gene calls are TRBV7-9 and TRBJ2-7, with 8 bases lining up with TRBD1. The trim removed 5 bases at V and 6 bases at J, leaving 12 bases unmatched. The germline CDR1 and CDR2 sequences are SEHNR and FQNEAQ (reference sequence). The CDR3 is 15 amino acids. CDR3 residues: CASSRPGQATTEQYF. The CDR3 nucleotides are TGTGCCAGCAGCCGACCGGGACAGGCAACTACCGAGCAGTACTTC.

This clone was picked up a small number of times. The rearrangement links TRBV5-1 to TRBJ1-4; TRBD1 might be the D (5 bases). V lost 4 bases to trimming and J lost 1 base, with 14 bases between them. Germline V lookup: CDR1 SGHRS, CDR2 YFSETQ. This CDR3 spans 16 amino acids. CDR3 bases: TGCGCCAGCAGCCAAGGACGCCAGGGAACTAATGAAAAACTGTTTTTT. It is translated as CASSQGRQGTNEKLFF.

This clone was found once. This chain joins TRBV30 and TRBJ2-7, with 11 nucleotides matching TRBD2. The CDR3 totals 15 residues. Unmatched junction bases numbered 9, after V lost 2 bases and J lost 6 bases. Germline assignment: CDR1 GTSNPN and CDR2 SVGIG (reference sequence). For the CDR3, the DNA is TGTGCCTGGAGTAACAAGGGACTAGCGGCCGGCGAGCAGTACTTC. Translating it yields CAWSNKGLAAGEQYF.

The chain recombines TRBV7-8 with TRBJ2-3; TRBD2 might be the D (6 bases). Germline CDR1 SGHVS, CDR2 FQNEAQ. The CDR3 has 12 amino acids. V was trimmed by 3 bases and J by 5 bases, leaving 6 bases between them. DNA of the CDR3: TGTGCCAGCAGCTTCGGGGGAGATACGCAGTATTTT. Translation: CASSFGGDTQYF.